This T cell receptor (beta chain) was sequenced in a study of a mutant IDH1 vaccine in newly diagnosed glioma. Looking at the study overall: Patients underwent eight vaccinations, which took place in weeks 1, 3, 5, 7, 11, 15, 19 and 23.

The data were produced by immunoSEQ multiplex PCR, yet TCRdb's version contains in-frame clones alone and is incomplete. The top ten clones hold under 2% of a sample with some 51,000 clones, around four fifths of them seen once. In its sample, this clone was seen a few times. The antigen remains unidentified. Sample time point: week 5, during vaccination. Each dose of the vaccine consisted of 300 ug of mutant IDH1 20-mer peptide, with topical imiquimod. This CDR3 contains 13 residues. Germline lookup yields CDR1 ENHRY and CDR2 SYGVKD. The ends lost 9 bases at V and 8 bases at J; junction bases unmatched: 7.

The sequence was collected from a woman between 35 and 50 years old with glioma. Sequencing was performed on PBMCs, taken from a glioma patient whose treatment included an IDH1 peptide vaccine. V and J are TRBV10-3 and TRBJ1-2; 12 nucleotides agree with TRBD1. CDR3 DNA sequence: TGTGCCATACAGCCGGGACAGGGGGCCGGCTACACCTTC. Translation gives CAIQPGQGAGYTF.